These 29 T cell receptor beta chains came from one sample sequenced in a study of breast tumors, draining lymph nodes, adjacent tissues. Axillary draining lymph nodes of breast cancer patients supplied the node samples. TCRdb re-called the multiplex PCR reads with MiXCR, one entry per CDR3 protein. The top ten clones hold about 3.8% of a sample with 150,000 or so distinct CDR3 sequences, 30% to 35% of them seen once. Material for sequencing was axillary lymph node tissue. These TCRs come from a female donor with breast cancer. Some clones in this sample may be carry-over from other donors' samples.

The chain has TRBV15 and TRBJ1-4, with D possibly TRBD1 on 6 matching bases. Per the germline V gene, CDR1 is LNHNV and CDR2 is YYDKDF (reference sequence). Trimming took off 1 base at V and 8 bases at J, with 14 bases between the two ends. The CDR3 loop spans 15 amino acids. Here the CDR3 reads CATSRGTEDSEKLFF. For the CDR3, the DNA is TGTGCCACCAGCAGAGGGACCGAGGACAGCGAAAAACTGTTTTTT.

This clonotype was counted at least ten times. The J gene is TRBJ2-2, the V gene TRBV28, with 9 positions matching TRBD1. The V gene's germline CDR1 is MDHEN and CDR2 SYDVKM. V lost 6 bases to trimming and J lost 1 base; unmatched junction nucleotides: 6. The CDR3 is 16 residues long. CDR3 region: CASRLTGQGNTGELFF. The CDR3 nucleotides are TGTGCCAGCAGGCTAACGGGACAGGGGAACACCGGGGAGCTGTTTTTT. Variable domain in full (rest from reference TRBV28 and TRBJ2-2): DVKVTQSSRYLVKRTGEKVFLECVQDMDHENMFWYRQDPGLGLRLIYFSYDVKMKEKGDIPEGYSVSREKKERFSLILESASTNQTSMYLCASRLTGQGNTGELFFGEGSRLTVL.

For this clonotype: The CDR3 does not end in the conserved phenylalanine or tryptophan, so this is likely a read error. The V and J genes are TRBV9 and TRBJ2-7; 9 bases line up with TRBD2. Trimming took 5 bases from V and 4 from J; bases not matched to a gene: 7. This CDR3 has 14 residues. CDR1 is SGDLS, CDR2 YYNGEE, per germline. Here the CDR3 reads CASSPTSGRYEQYL. The CDR3 nucleotides read TGTGCCAGCAGTCCGACCAGCGGGAGGTACGAGCAGTACCTC.

There are many counts of this clonotype. The V call is TRBV6-5, the J call TRBJ1-2, with TRBD1 identical over 9 bases. CDR3 length equals 17 residues. Germline V gene data show CDR1 as MNHEY and CDR2 as SVGAGI. Losses at the gene ends were 5 bases for V and 7 bases for J; bases not matched to a gene: 17. CDR3 loop: CASSAHPGQGVVGGYTF. In DNA, the CDR3 is TGTGCCAGCAGTGCCCATCCGGGACAGGGAGTTGTCGGTGGCTACACCTTC.

A word on this clonotype: This could be a read error, since a much larger clone is one nucleotide away. The J gene is TRBJ2-7, the V gene TRBV28; D is perhaps TRBD1 (6 bases). This CDR3 is built from 14 residues. Germline V gene sequence: CDR1 MDHEN, CDR2 SYDVKM. CDR3 in DNA: TGTGCCAGCAGTGCGCCGGACAGTTCCTACGGGCAGTACTTC. This codes for CASSAPDSSYGQYF.

On this clonotype: A single base separates this from a much larger clone, so it may be a read error. The chain is built from TRBV14 and TRBJ2-7; 8 bases map to TRBD1. V dropped 1 base and J dropped 9; count of bases not matched to a gene: 14. This CDR3 has 16 residues. CDR1 and CDR2 from the germline V gene are SGHDN and FVKESK. CDR3 sequence (DNA): TGTGCCAGCAGCCAAGGTTTAGACAGGGGCCCCCACGCGCAGTACTTC. As protein: CASSQGLDRGPHAQYF. The variable domain in full, with the rest retrieved from reference TRBV14 and TRBJ2-7, is EAGVTQFPSHSVIEKGQTVTLRCDPISGHDNLYWYRRVMGKEIKFLLHFVKESKQDESGMPNNRFLAERTGGTYSTLKVQPAELEDSGVYFCASSQGLDRGPHAQYFGPGTRLTVT.

Notes on this clonotype: It may be a read error: a sequence one base away is much more abundant. The J gene is TRBJ2-3, the V gene TRBV13; D uncertain. This CDR3 has 15 amino acids. CDR1 is PRHDT, CDR2 FYEKMQ, per germline (reference sequence). Trimming removed 3 bases from V and 1 base from J, with 11 bases in between. The CDR3 coding sequence is TGTGCCAGCAGCTTGAAGGACCGAGGCACAGATACGCAGTATTTT. Translating it yields CASSLKDRGTDTQYF. The full variable domain, rest sourced from reference TRBV13 and TRBJ2-3, is AAGVIQSPRHLIKEKRETATLKCYPIPRHDTVYWYQQGPGQDPQFLISFYEKMQSDKGSIPDRFSAQQFSDYHSELNMSSLELGDSALYFCASSLKDRGTDTQYFGPGTRLTVL.

The V gene is TRBV10-3, the J gene TRBJ1-1, with 7 bases lining up with TRBD1. The V gene end was trimmed by 1 base and the J gene end by 4 bases; junction bases not matched to a gene: 6. Germline CDR1 ENHRY, CDR2 SYGVKD. This CDR3 comprises 15 residues. The CDR3, as DNA: TGTGCCATCAGTGAGTGGGGTCAGGGGGGCACTGAAGCTTTCTTT. This sequence encodes CAISEWGQGGTEAFF.

Concerning this clonotype itself: A much larger clone sits a single nucleotide away, making a read error possible. Here the CDR3 omits its conserved ending phenylalanine or tryptophan, so a read error is the likely source. The chain couples TRBV25-1 to TRBJ2-1, with 10 bases identical to TRBD1. Losses at the gene ends were 6 bases for V and 9 bases for J; bases not matched to a gene: 5. CDR3 length: 13 amino acids. Germline values: CDR1 MGHDK, CDR2 SYGVNS. CDR3 in amino acids: CASSGTGVREQFL. Here the CDR3 DNA reads TGTGCCAGCAGCGGGACAGGGGTTCGTGAGCAGTTCCTC.

Many counts were recorded for this clonotype. The chain combines TRBV11-2 with TRBJ1-5; D is unclear. Germline-derived CDR1 and CDR2 are SGHAT and FQNNGV. This CDR3 has 15 residues. Trimming stripped 0 bases from V and 0 bases from J, with 6 bases between. As DNA, the CDR3 is TGTGCCAGCAGCTTAGAAGTCGGTAGCAATCAGCCCCAGCATTTT. This sequence encodes CASSLEVGSNQPQHF.

The rearrangement joins TRBV12-3 or TRBV12-4 to TRBJ2-2, with 11 bases identical to TRBD2. The CDR3 runs 16 residues. The V and J ends lost 7 bases and 0 bases, in that order; junction bases with no gene match: 4. For the CDR3, the DNA is TGTGCCAGCATTCGACTAGCGGGATCGAACACCGGGGAGCTGTTTTTT. As protein: CASIRLAGSNTGELFF.

This clonotype was seen a handful of times. This may be a read error: a much more frequent sequence differs by one nucleotide. V gene TRBV20-1 combines with J gene TRBJ2-3; no firm D call. Germline V gene lookup returns CDR1 DFQATT and CDR2 SNEGSKA (reference sequence). This CDR3 is 14 amino acids long. The CDR3 DNA sequence: TGCAGTGCTCCCCTCCTGGTGAACACAGCTACGCAGTATTTT. Protein: CSAPLLVNTATQYF.

A remark on this clonotype: A read error may be the cause here, since a much bigger clone is one base away. The chain carries TRBV18 and TRBJ2-3; unclear D gene. V was trimmed by 1 base and J by 8 bases, leaving 13 bases between them. Germline values: CDR1 KGHSH, CDR2 LQKENI. The CDR3 is made up of 14 amino acids. The CDR3 here is CASSPRFGPGTQYF. CDR3 DNA: TGTGCCAGCTCACCACGGTTCGGGCCAGGTACGCAGTATTTT.

The table lists this clonotype with many counts. J is TRBJ1-2 and V is TRBV12-3 or TRBV12-4; 7 nucleotides align to TRBD1. V shed 6 bases and J 4 bases; nucleotides not matched to a gene: 5. CDR3 length: 13 amino acids. The CDR3 here is CASRIGTVYGYTF. The CDR3 DNA is TGTGCCAGCAGAATCGGGACAGTCTATGGCTACACCTTC.

In its sample, this clonotype was seen a few times. The V gene is TRBV7-9, the J gene TRBJ1-1, with D tentatively TRBD1 (6 bases). Germline V gene lookup returns CDR1 SEHNR and CDR2 FQNEAQ (reference sequence). This CDR3 is 14 amino acids long. Trimming took 5 bases from V and 7 from J, leaving 17 bases between them. The CDR3 loop reads CASSPTGSIGEAFF. In DNA, the CDR3 is TGTGCCAGCAGCCCCACAGGGAGCATCGGTGAAGCTTTCTTT. Based on the CDR3 plus reference TRBV7-9 and TRBJ1-1, the full variable domain is DTGVSQNPRHKITKRGQNVTFRCDPISEHNRLYWYRQTLGQGPEFLTYFQNEAQLEKSRLLSDRFSAERPKGSFSTLEIQRTEQGDSAMYLCASSPTGSIGEAFFGQGTRLTVV.

The CDR3 bases are TGTGCCAGCAGCTGGACCGGGACAGGGGAAGCTTTCTTT. Protein sequence: CASSWTGTGEAFF. The chain combines TRBV5-6 with TRBJ1-1; 9 nucleotides match TRBD1. Germline V gives CDR1 SGHDT, CDR2 YYEEEE. This CDR3 has 13 amino acids. V was clipped by 3 bases and J by 8 bases; unmatched bases: 5.

This clonotype was recorded many times. The gene calls are TRBV20-1 and TRBJ1-5, with D tentatively TRBD1 (5 bases). The germline V gene has CDR1 DFQATT and CDR2 SNEGSKA (reference sequence). The CDR3 covers 14 residues. Trimming left V 1 base short and J 4 bases short, with 11 bases between. CDR3 sequence (DNA): TGCAGTGCTAGAGTTGGGGGTTGGAATCAGCCCCAGCATTTT. It is translated as CSARVGGWNQPQHF.

V gene TRBV15 combines with J gene TRBJ2-3; D is possibly TRBD1 or TRBD2 (6 bases each). With 3 bases removed from V and 1 base from J, the gap between germline ends came to 17 bases. The CDR3 is 17 amino acids. Germline V gene data show CDR1 as LNHNV and CDR2 as YYDKDF (reference sequence). The CDR3 bases are TGTGCCACCAGCAGTTGGGGGGCGTCGGACGGCACAGATACGCAGTATTTT. This codes for CATSSWGASDGTDTQYF.

As for this clonotype: This likely comes from a read error, as the CDR3 has no conserved phenylalanine or tryptophan at its end. This chain uses TRBV11-2 with TRBJ2-7; D gene unclear. The CDR3 consists of 13 residues. V was trimmed by 5 bases and J by 6 bases, leaving 14 bases between them. In germline, CDR1 is SGHAT, CDR2 FQNNGV. CDR3 sequence: CASSPWTLSEQYL. The CDR3 bases are TGTGCCAGCAGCCCCTGGACCCTCTCCGAGCAGTACCTC.

The sample holds many counts of this clonotype. CDR3 coding DNA: TGTGCCAGCAGCCAATCCTCTACAGGTGACTCCTACGAGCAGTACTTC. It yields the protein CASSQSSTGDSYEQYF. The genes are TRBV4-2 and TRBJ2-7; TRBD1 might be the D (5 bases). Germline CDR1 and CDR2: LGHNA and YNFKEQ. With 2 bases removed from V and 0 bases from J, the gap between germline ends came to 14 bases. This CDR3 is 16 amino acids long.

Ten or more counts support this clonotype. One end of the junction varies from germline; a read error may be responsible. The rearrangement uses TRBV7-7 and TRBJ2-6, with TRBD1 matching over 8 bases. CDR1 SSHAT and CDR2 FNYEAQ come from the germline V gene (reference sequence). The CDR3 has 19 residues. The CDR3, as DNA: TGTGCTAGCAGCCACGGTGGAGGGCAGGGGGCCTCTGGGGCCAACGTCCTGACTTTC. It translates to CASSHGGGQGASGANVLTF.

This clonotype has a count of ten or more. The gene calls are TRBV6-5 and TRBJ1-4; no definite D call. From germline, CDR1 is MNHEY and CDR2 SVGAGI. The germline V and J ends were trimmed by 8 bases and 2 bases, with 15 bases remaining between them. The CDR3 loop spans 15 amino acids. In DNA form, the CDR3 reads TGTGCCAGCCTACCCAGGAGGAAGACTAATGAAAAACTGTTTTTT. It encodes CASLPRRKTNEKLFF.

This clonotype appeared many times. The chain uses TRBV12-3 or TRBV12-4 and TRBJ1-2; 10 nucleotides match TRBD1. With 5 bases clipped from V and 5 bases from J, the junction kept 11 bases outside the gene matches. This CDR3 contains 16 residues. The CDR3 DNA is TGTGCCAGCAGTGGTCCACCGGGACAGGGGCCGTATGGCTACACCTTC. Protein sequence: CASSGPPGQGPYGYTF.

CDR3 nucleotide sequence: TGTGCCACCAGCAGGCGGACCCGTAGTGAGACCCAGTACTTC. Its protein product is CATSRRTRSETQYF. The chain is built from TRBV15 and TRBJ2-5; D ambiguous. The length of the CDR3 is 14 residues. In germline, CDR1 is LNHNV, CDR2 YYDKDF (reference sequence). V was trimmed by 3 bases and J by 5 bases, leaving 13 bases between them. Full variable domain (remainder filled in from reference TRBV15 and TRBJ2-5): DAMVIQNPRYQVTQFGKPVTLSCSQTLNHNVMYWYQQKSSQAPKLLFHYYDKDFNNEADTPDNFQSRRPNTSFCFLDIRSPGLGDTAMYLCATSRRTRSETQYFGPGTRLLVL.

About this clonotype: A read error may explain this, as a much larger clone is one base away. This chain links TRBV14 with TRBJ2-6, with 8 bases fitting TRBD1. The CDR3 sequence is 17 residues long. The germline gives CDR1 SGHDN, CDR2 FVKESK. CDR3 coding DNA: TGTGCCAGCAGCCAGCGGACAGGGTCCTCTGGGGCCACCGTCCTGACTTTC. This sequence encodes CASSQRTGSSGATVLTF.

This clonotype was recorded many times. The rearrangement links TRBV7-3 to TRBJ2-1; weak D call: TRBD2 (7 bases). Looked up from germline, CDR1 is SGHTA and CDR2 is FQGTGA. The CDR3 loop spans 19 amino acids. Trimming pared 1 base from V and 8 bases from J, leaving 27 bases between. The DNA of the CDR3 is TGTGCCAGCAGCTTAAAGGGGGTTAGGGGAGGGAGGGCCGCTGATGAGCAGTTCTTC. It translates to CASSLKGVRGGRAADEQFF.

This clonotype appeared a single time. The CDR3 sequence is CASRGSGTGANTEAFF. The CDR3 coding sequence is TGTGCCAGTAGAGGTTCCGGGACAGGGGCTAACACTGAAGCTTTCTTT. V gene TRBV19 combines with J gene TRBJ1-1, with 10 bases lining up with TRBD1. This CDR3 has 16 amino acids. Germline V gene data show CDR1 as LNHDA and CDR2 as SQIVND (reference sequence). V trimming: 6 bases; J trimming: 2 bases; junction bases outside the gene matches: 9.

This clonotype was recorded a few times. A junction end diverges from the germline sequence, so it may reflect a read error. J is TRBJ1-3 and V is TRBV4-1, with 11 bases matching TRBD1. There are 17 residues in the CDR3. The germline V gene has CDR1 MGHRA and CDR2 YSYEKL. The CDR3 sequence: CAGSQWTGGEVGNTIYF. The CDR3 region has the DNA TGCGCCGGCAGCCAATGGACAGGGGGCGAAGTAGGTAACACCATATATTTT.

This clonotype was observed many times. The chain uses TRBV12-3 or TRBV12-4 and TRBJ2-2, with 8 bases that match TRBD1. With 5 bases clipped from V and 1 base from J, the junction kept 3 bases outside the gene matches. The CDR3 has 15 amino acids. The CDR3 protein is CASSRDRRNTGELFF. For the CDR3, the DNA is TGTGCCAGCAGTCGGGACAGGAGGAACACCGGGGAGCTGTTTTTT.